Each of the 16 T cell receptor beta chains below was sequenced from the same sample in a study of blood T cell repertoires in COVID-19. Profiled with immunoSEQ multiplex PCR; TCRdb holds only in-frame clones, not every one. Of about 70,000 clones in the sample, over 85% were seen once. The sequenced sample consisted of peripheral blood. The receptors originated from a man in his fifties with acute or convalescent COVID-19.

The V call is TRBV24-1, the J call TRBJ2-5, with a tentative D call TRBD1 (5 bases). The germline V gene encodes CDR1 KGHDR and CDR2 SFDVKD. This CDR3 is built from 15 residues. Trimming pared 5 bases from V and 5 bases from J, leaving 17 bases between. The DNA of the CDR3 is TGTGCCACCAGTGTGCAGGGTTCGCGCGTGGAGACCCAGTACTTC. Translating gives CATSVQGSRVETQYF.

The chain uses TRBV5-1 and TRBJ2-7; 8 bases align to TRBD1. CDR1 and CDR2 (germline): SGHRS, YFSETQ. The CDR3 runs 14 residues. The trim removed 4 bases at V and 3 bases at J, leaving 6 bases unmatched. The CDR3 region has the DNA TGCGCCAGCAGCCCGGGGGACAGGAGCTACGAGCAGTACGTC. As protein: CASSPGDRSYEQYV.

This chain connects TRBV9 to TRBJ1-1; TRBD1 might be the D (6 bases). V lost 5 bases to trimming and J lost 7 bases, with 15 bases between them. The CDR3 length is 13 residues. Germline CDR1 and CDR2: SGDLS and YYNGEE. The CDR3 bases are TGTGCCAGCAGTGCGCCGGGACAAAATGAAGCTTTCTTT. It translates to CASSAPGQNEAFF.

The J gene is TRBJ1-1, the V gene TRBV9; possible D gene TRBD1, 6 bases. Germline CDR1 is SGDLS and CDR2 is YYNGEE. Trimming removed 4 bases from V and 1 base from J, with 20 bases in between. The CDR3 extends over 17 amino acids. CDR3 residues: CASSPAGGPGRNTEAFF. CDR3 nucleotide sequence: TGTGCCAGCAGCCCTGCTGGGGGCCCGGGGAGGAACACTGAAGCTTTCTTT.

The chain joins TRBV5-1 to TRBJ2-1, with TRBD2 identical over 11 bases. CDR1 is SGHRS and CDR2 is YFSETQ in the germline V gene. Unmatched junction bases numbered 12, after V lost 3 bases and J lost 4 bases. The CDR3 extends over 18 amino acids. Here the CDR3 reads CASSSGLAEVEPYNEQFF. The CDR3 coding sequence is TGCGCCAGCAGCTCGGGACTAGCGGAGGTTGAACCTTACAATGAGCAGTTCTTC.

The genes are TRBV28 and TRBJ2-3; 8 bases are shared with TRBD2. Germline V lookup: CDR1 MDHEN, CDR2 SYDVKM. This CDR3 spans 15 amino acids. The V gene end was trimmed by 3 bases and the J gene end by 4 bases; junction bases not matched to a gene: 6. The CDR3 DNA is TGTGCCAGCAGTTTTGGGGGAGCGGGGGCAGATACGCAGTATTTT. Protein product: CASSFGGAGADTQYF.

The J gene is TRBJ2-2, the V gene TRBV27, with 12 bases matching TRBD2. Germline assignment: CDR1 MNHEY and CDR2 SMNVEV (reference sequence). This CDR3 spans 16 amino acids. With V trimmed by 7 bases and J by 0 bases, 3 bases remained unmatched. This CDR3 is CASTGLAGANTGELFF. The CDR3, as DNA: TGTGCCAGCACGGGACTAGCGGGTGCGAACACCGGGGAGCTGTTTTTT.

The chain is built from TRBV7-8 and TRBJ1-2; D is ambiguous. CDR1 SGHVS and CDR2 FQNEAQ come from the germline V gene. Trimming removed 4 bases at V and 4 bases at J, with 10 bases between. This CDR3 contains 13 residues. The DNA of the CDR3 is TGTGCCAGCAGCTCTACGTCTGGCTATGGCTACACCTTC. It encodes CASSSTSGYGYTF.

The chain recombines TRBV3-1 (or the pseudogene TRBV3-2) with TRBJ1-1; weak D call: TRBD1 (6 bases). CDR3 length equals 15 residues. CDR1 LGHDT and CDR2 YNNKEL come from the germline V gene (reference sequence). Trimming shortened V by 0 bases and J by 10 bases, and 18 bases separated the two germline ends. CDR3 sequence: CASSQDPGGRLLAFF. The CDR3 DNA follows: TGTGCCAGCAGCCAAGATCCGGGGGGCAGGCTACTAGCTTTCTTT.

This chain connects TRBV19 to TRBJ1-5; 8 bases map to TRBD1. There are 16 residues in the CDR3. Unmatched junction bases numbered 6, after V lost 5 bases and J lost 0 bases. Germline assignment: CDR1 LNHDA and CDR2 SQIVND (reference sequence). Here the CDR3 reads CASSGTGGYSNQPQHF. The CDR3 DNA sequence: TGTGCCAGTAGTGGGACAGGCGGCTATAGCAATCAGCCCCAGCATTTT.

The chain uses TRBV5-5 and TRBJ2-7, with TRBD2 matching over 7 bases. The CDR3 contains 15 residues. With V trimmed by 0 bases and J by 0 bases, 3 bases remained unmatched. Per the germline V gene, CDR1 is SGHKS and CDR2 is YYEKEE (reference sequence). CDR3 sequence (DNA): TGTGCCAGCAGCTTGGCTGGGACTAACTCCTACGAGCAGTACTTC. This gives the protein CASSLAGTNSYEQYF.

This sequence joins TRBV28 and TRBJ2-1; no clear D gene. Germline loops: CDR1 MDHEN, CDR2 SYDVKM. CDR3 length equals 11 residues. Trimming took off 6 bases at V and 7 bases at J, with 7 bases between the two ends. CDR3 bases: TGTGCCAGCAGGCGGTGGAATGAGCAGTTCTTC. Translation: CASRRWNEQFF.

The chain recombines TRBV19 with TRBJ1-5, with TRBD1 matching 11 bases. The CDR3 runs 17 residues. With V trimmed by 4 bases and J by 6 bases, 11 bases remained unmatched. Germline V gives CDR1 LNHDA, CDR2 SQIVND (reference sequence). The CDR3 DNA sequence: TGTGCCAGTAGTAACGGAGGACAGGGGGCCTCCGTTCAGCCCCAGCATTTT. As protein: CASSNGGQGASVQPQHF.

The chain combines TRBV6-2 or TRBV6-3 with TRBJ2-4; 9 nucleotides line up with TRBD1. Per the germline V gene, CDR1 is MNHEY and CDR2 is SVGEGT. V lost 5 bases to trimming and J lost 4 bases; unmatched junction nucleotides: 3. The CDR3 covers 14 residues. In DNA form, the CDR3 reads TGTGCCAGCAGTAGGGGGACAGGGAAAAACATTCAGTACTTC. Protein product: CASSRGTGKNIQYF.

The V call is TRBV7-9, the J call TRBJ2-7, with D possibly TRBD1 on 5 matching bases. V lost 4 bases and J 3 bases, leaving 13 bases between the germline ends. The CDR3 runs to 14 residues. Per germline, CDR1 SEHNR and CDR2 FQNEAQ (reference sequence). CDR3 sequence: CASSYQGRDYEQYF. The CDR3, as DNA: TGTGCCAGCAGCTACCAGGGTAGGGACTACGAGCAGTACTTC.

V gene TRBV7-8 combines with J gene TRBJ1-2; a weak D match, TRBD1 (6 bases). The CDR3 length is 14 residues. The V gene lost 5 bases and the J gene lost 6 bases, with 16 bases spanning the gap. CDR1 is SGHVS and CDR2 is FQNEAQ in the germline V gene. In nucleotides, the CDR3 is TGTGCCAGCAGCGCATGGACAGACGATGATGGCTACACCTTC. Translating gives CASSAWTDDDGYTF.